This TCR beta chain was captured by sequencing in a study of beta chain features in type 1 diabetes. General study points: Within each of all four CD4+ subsets, Type 1 diabetes patients had TCRB CDR3s that were moderately but significantly shorter. Fewer insertions but more deletions were seen at VDJ junctions in type 1 diabetes patients.

As regards this clone: Its matching antigen is unknown.

From germline, CDR1 is SGDLS and CDR2 YYNGEE. CDR3 length: 19 residues. With V trimmed by 4 bases and J by 4 bases, 18 bases remained unmatched. The isolated RNA, all of it, was reverse transcribed, so expressed TCRB transcripts were what got sequenced. TCRdb's copy holds only in-frame clones and misses some; the assay was immunoSEQ multiplex PCR. Of 600,000 or so clones listed, about 14% were seen once; the top ten hold roughly 0.04%. This TCR was recovered from a young man with type 1 diabetes. Sequences were obtained from naive CD4+ T cells from blood. This rearrangement joins TRBV9 to TRBJ2-1; 9 bases fit TRBD2. CDR3 sequence reads: CASSPPGGSGGLGYNEQFF. In DNA form, the CDR3 reads TGTGCCAGCAGCCCCCCCGGAGGTAGCGGGGGCCTTGGGTACAATGAGCAGTTCTTC.